This T cell receptor beta chain came from a study of cytomegalovirus exposure and HLA in healthy donors. General study results and limits: Further analysis was carried out later, and it showed several of the most significant clusters appearing linked to common viral pathogens. The classifier was said to identify cytomegalovirus status with high specificity and sensitivity. In an earlier analysis, productive rearrangement rates for most beta V segments clustered near 87% or 30%. The authors considered a cluster of highly shared sequence variants likely to be a sequencing artifact.

Both 60 Vbeta primers and 13 Jbeta primers went into the PCR. The table came from immunoSEQ multiplex PCR; TCRdb's copy has only in-frame clones and leaves some out. The sample has 150,000 to 200,000 clones; around 88% are singletons. Germline values: CDR1 SGHAT, CDR2 FQNNGV. Trimming pared 2 bases from V and 6 bases from J, leaving 18 bases between. The length of the CDR3 is 16 residues. In the case of this clone: The target antigen is unknown.

The V gene is TRBV11-2, the J gene TRBJ2-3; D might be TRBD1 (6 bases). The TCR was taken from a woman in her twenties or thirties in good health and CMV-seronegative. The specimen was PBMCs. The DNA of the CDR3 is TGTGCCAGCAGCTTAATCCAGGGGCAAATGTTGGATACGCAGTATTTT. This codes for CASSLIQGQMLDTQYF.